This T cell receptor (beta chain) comes out of a study of tumor-infiltrating lymphocytes in primary liver carcinoma. This CDR3 is built from 15 residues. Germline V gene data show CDR1 as SGHDT and CDR2 as YYEEEE. Of note for this clonotype: The junction differs from germline at one of its ends, possibly a read error.

Starting material of 500 ng total RNA yielded TCR beta cDNA via a constant-region primer. Nested multiplex PCR, run for three rounds with slightly modified ARM-PCR, yielded TCR beta libraries. The two initial PCR rounds, nine to eleven cycles each, used TRBV1-TRBV30 forward and C-beta reverse primers. TCRdb passed the multiplex PCR reads through MiXCR, listing each CDR3 protein once. The sample contains about 210,000 distinct CDR3 sequences, around three fifths of which appear only once. The blood RNA (from unsorted whole blood) was obtained, and germline DNA was also extracted. The clonotype comes from a woman aged 55-69 years with primary liver carcinoma and hepatitis B virus infection. Material for sequencing was peripheral blood. The chain joins TRBV5-6 to TRBJ2-3; D possibly uses TRBD1 or TRBD2 (5 bases each). The CDR3 here is CVSSLGAGRTDTQYF. The CDR3 coding sequence is TGTGTCAGCAGCCTTGGGGCGGGTCGCACAGATACACAGTATTTT.